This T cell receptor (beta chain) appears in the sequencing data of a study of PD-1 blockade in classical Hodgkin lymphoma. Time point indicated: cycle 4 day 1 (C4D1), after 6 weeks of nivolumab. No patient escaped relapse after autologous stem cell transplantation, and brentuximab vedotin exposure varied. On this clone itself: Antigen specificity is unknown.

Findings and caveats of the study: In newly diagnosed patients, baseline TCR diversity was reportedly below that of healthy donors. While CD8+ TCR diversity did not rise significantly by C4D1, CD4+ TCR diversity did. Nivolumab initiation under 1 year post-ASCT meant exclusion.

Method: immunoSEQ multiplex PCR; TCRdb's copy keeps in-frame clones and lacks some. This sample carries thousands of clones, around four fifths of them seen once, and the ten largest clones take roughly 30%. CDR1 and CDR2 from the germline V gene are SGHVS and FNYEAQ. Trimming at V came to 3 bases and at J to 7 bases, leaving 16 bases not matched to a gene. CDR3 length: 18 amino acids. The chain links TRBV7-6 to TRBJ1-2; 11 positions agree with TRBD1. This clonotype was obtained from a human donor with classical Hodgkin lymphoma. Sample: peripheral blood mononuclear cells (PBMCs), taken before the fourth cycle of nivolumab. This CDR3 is CASSLLTGTGGVGRGYTF. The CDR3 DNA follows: TGTGCCAGCAGCTTGTTAACCGGGACAGGGGGTGTTGGTCGTGGCTACACCTTC.